These 32 T cell receptor beta chains came from one sample sequenced in a study of T cells after somatic rescue of genetic block. Sequencing used immunoSEQ multiplex PCR; TCRdb keeps in-frame clones, though not all of them. Of approximately 11,000 clones listed, just under 80% are singletons. The sample was peripheral blood mononuclear cells (PBMCs). The receptors originated from a boy aged 5-17 years.

The chain joins TRBV7-2 to TRBJ2-3; either TRBD1 or TRBD2 may fit D (5 bases each). CDR1 and CDR2 from the germline V gene are SGHTA and FQGNSA. The V and J ends lost 8 bases and 5 bases respectively, with 14 bases between them. The CDR3 contains 13 residues. CDR3 bases: TGTGCCAGCTCCTCGGCGAGGGGAGATACGCAGTATTTT. This codes for CASSSARGDTQYF.

V gene TRBV11-2 combines with J gene TRBJ2-6; weak D call: TRBD1 (5 bases). Trimming pared 3 bases from V and 2 bases from J, leaving 8 bases between. CDR3 size: 15 residues. Germline CDR1 reads SGHAT; CDR2 reads FQNNGV. This CDR3 reads CASSFGQPGANVLTF. DNA of the CDR3: TGTGCCAGCAGCTTCGGACAACCTGGGGCCAACGTCCTGACTTTC.

The V call is TRBV12-5, the J call TRBJ2-2; possible D gene TRBD2, 5 bases. Germline V lookup: CDR1 LGHNT, CDR2 FRNRAP. CDR3 length equals 18 residues. Trimming pared 5 bases from V and 3 bases from J, leaving 22 bases between. The CDR3 bases are TGTGCTAGTGGTGAGGTCAACTTAGGAGGCGTCGACACCGGGGAGCTGTTTTTT. Translating it yields CASGEVNLGGVDTGELFF.

The gene calls are TRBV9 and TRBJ1-6; D is ambiguous. Looked up from germline, CDR1 is SGDLS and CDR2 is YYNGEE. V gave up 3 bases and J gave up 6 bases, with 19 bases separating them. The CDR3 sequence is 17 residues long. The CDR3, as DNA: TGTGCCAGCAGCGCCGGACCCGTAACCGGGCCTAATTCACCCCTCCACTTT. Its translation is CASSAGPVTGPNSPLHF.

The chain links TRBV18 to TRBJ2-7; TRBD2 might be the D (5 bases). This CDR3 is built from 13 residues. Germline loops: CDR1 KGHSH, CDR2 LQKENI. The V end was cut by 2 bases, the J end by 3 bases, with 8 bases between. CDR3 DNA: TGTGCCAGCTCACCAGAGGGATTCTACGAGCAGTACTTC. The encoded protein is CASSPEGFYEQYF.

V and J are TRBV11-1 and TRBJ2-6, with no clear D. Germline CDR1 SGHAT, CDR2 FQDESV (reference sequence). The CDR3 is 14 residues long. V lost 4 bases, J lost 0 bases, and 4 bases lay in between. The CDR3 nucleotides are TGTGCCAGCAGCTCCGCCTCTGGGGCCAACGTCCTGACTTTC. Amino acids: CASSSASGANVLTF.

This chain uses TRBV11-3 with TRBJ2-1; the D gene is possibly TRBD2 (5 bases). Trimming left V 5 bases short and J 0 bases short, with 11 bases between. The CDR3 has 15 amino acids. Germline CDR1 SGHNT, CDR2 YENEEA. The CDR3 spells CASSVDSYSYNEQFF. CDR3 nucleotides: TGTGCCAGCAGCGTGGACTCCTACTCCTACAATGAGCAGTTCTTC.

Only a few counts were recorded for this clone. V is TRBV29-1 and J is TRBJ1-4; TRBD1 aligns across 9 bases. The CDR3 is made up of 13 amino acids. V shed 3 bases and J 8 bases; nucleotides not matched to a gene: 4. Germline V lookup: CDR1 SQVTM, CDR2 ANQGSEA. The CDR3 DNA sequence: TGCAGCGTTGAGGGACAGGGAAGAGAAAAACTGTTTTTT. Translated: CSVEGQGREKLFF.

In this sample, this clone turned up a few times. This chain links TRBV7-9 with TRBJ1-3; no firm D call. The germline V gene encodes CDR1 SEHNR and CDR2 FQNEAQ (reference sequence). The length of the CDR3 is 14 residues. Trimming left V 1 base short and J 3 bases short, with 7 bases between. CDR3 in amino acids: CASSLGGGGNTIYF. The DNA for the CDR3 is TGTGCCAGCAGCTTAGGGGGAGGTGGAAACACCATATATTTT.

In its sample, this clone was seen once. The rearrangement links TRBV7-2 to TRBJ2-5; D not resolved. The CDR3 is 16 amino acids. Germline V gives CDR1 SGHTA, CDR2 FQGNSA. V lost 1 base and J 6 bases, leaving 18 bases between the germline ends. The CDR3 region is CASSLGLELPRKTQYF. The DNA for the CDR3 is TGTGCCAGCAGCTTAGGTTTGGAGCTCCCTAGGAAGACCCAGTACTTC.

The chain links TRBV6-5 to TRBJ1-4; tentative D call: TRBD1 (5 bases). CDR1 and CDR2 (germline): MNHEY, SVGAGI. V lost 4 bases to trimming and J lost 14 bases, with 11 bases between them. The CDR3 length is 11 residues. The CDR3 sequence: CASSSAGRLFF. The DNA of the CDR3 is TGTGCCAGCAGTTCGGCAGGGCGGCTGTTTTTT.

This sequence joins TRBV5-6 and TRBJ2-3; maybe TRBD2 (6 bases). Trimming pared 0 bases from V and 6 bases from J, leaving 14 bases between. Germline V gives CDR1 SGHDT, CDR2 YYEEEE. The CDR3 consists of 15 residues. The CDR3 sequence: CASSLAPGESDTQYF. The DNA of the CDR3 is TGTGCCAGCAGCTTGGCCCCGGGGGAGTCCGATACGCAGTATTTT. Supplemented by reference TRBV5-6 and TRBJ2-3, the full variable domain reads DAGVTQSPTHLIKTRGQQVTLRCSPKSGHDTVSWYQQALGQGPQFIFQYYEEEERQRGNFPDRFSGHQFPNYSSELNVNALLLGDSALYLCASSLAPGESDTQYFGPGTRLTVL.

This clone was counted only a few times. J is TRBJ1-2 and V is TRBV5-1; no clear D gene. Germline assignment: CDR1 SGHRS and CDR2 YFSETQ. CDR3 size: 13 residues. Trimming removed 4 bases at V and 4 bases at J, with 11 bases between. The CDR3 is CASSPGRSYGYTF. The DNA of the CDR3 is TGCGCCAGCAGCCCCGGACGGAGCTATGGCTACACCTTC.

This chain links TRBV9 with TRBJ2-3; no reliable D call. V lost 0 bases to trimming and J lost 3 bases, with 5 bases between them. Germline lookup yields CDR1 SGDLS and CDR2 YYNGEE. The CDR3 sequence is 13 residues long. CDR3 in amino acids: CASSVGVTDTQYF. CDR3 DNA sequence: TGTGCCAGCAGCGTAGGAGTAACAGATACGCAGTATTTT.

The genes are TRBV5-1 and TRBJ1-3; 10 bases align to TRBD1. J lost 4 bases, V lost 4 bases, and 5 bases had no gene match. Germline CDR1 SGHRS, CDR2 YFSETQ. CDR3 length equals 15 residues. The CDR3 region is CASSPDRGLGNTIYF. The CDR3 DNA reads as TGCGCCAGCAGCCCTGACAGGGGGCTCGGAAACACCATATATTTT. The full variable domain, its missing parts supplied by reference TRBV5-1 and TRBJ1-3, is KAGVTQTPRYLIKTRGQQVTLSCSPISGHRSVSWYQQTPGQGLQFLFEYFSETQRNKGNFPGRFSGRQFSNSRSEMNVSTLELGDSALYLCASSPDRGLGNTIYFGEGSWLTVV.

The chain carries TRBV7-9 and TRBJ1-1, with D maybe TRBD1 (5 bases). CDR1 and CDR2 from the germline V gene are SEHNR and FQNEAQ (reference sequence). The V end was cut by 4 bases, the J end by 4 bases, with 13 bases between. There are 14 residues in the CDR3. The CDR3 sequence: CASSSFQGGTEAFF. Written as DNA, the CDR3 is TGTGCCAGCAGCTCCTTTCAGGGAGGCACTGAAGCTTTCTTT.

The rearrangement joins TRBV18 to TRBJ2-1, with D possibly TRBD2 on 6 matching bases. The V gene lost 2 bases and the J gene lost 7 bases, with 18 bases spanning the gap. Looked up from germline, CDR1 is KGHSH and CDR2 is LQKENI. The CDR3 extends over 16 amino acids. CDR3 in DNA: TGTGCCAGCTCACCAAGGTTTGGGCTAGCGAGGAATGAGCAGTTCTTC. Its translation: CASSPRFGLARNEQFF.

J is TRBJ1-6 and V is TRBV7-2; D ambiguous. This CDR3 is built from 16 residues. Trimming removed 0 bases from V and 6 bases from J, with 12 bases in between. The V gene's germline CDR1 is SGHTA and CDR2 FQGNSA. Here the CDR3 reads CASSLAPGPGNSPLHF. The DNA for the CDR3 is TGTGCCAGCAGCTTAGCTCCCGGCCCGGGTAATTCACCCCTCCACTTT.

This CDR3 is CASKKWWGGRDTQYF. CDR3 DNA: TGTGCCAGCAAGAAATGGTGGGGGGGCCGTGATACGCAGTATTTT. This chain links TRBV21-1 with TRBJ2-3; TRBD2 is the table's D call and was not checked against the DNA. TRBV21-1 is assigned pseudogene status. This CDR3 has 15 amino acids.

A single count supports this clone. This chain uses TRBV7-9 with TRBJ2-7, with a possible D match to TRBD1 (6 bases). Germline values: CDR1 SEHNR, CDR2 FQNEAQ (reference sequence). This CDR3 contains 17 residues. V lost 5 bases, J lost 2 bases, and 22 bases lay in between. The CDR3 DNA reads TGTGCCAGCAGCGAGTGGCGGTCCCCGGACAGTCCCTACGAGCAGTACTTC. Protein: CASSEWRSPDSPYEQYF.

In its sample, this clone was seen once. The V and J genes are TRBV6-5 and TRBJ1-4, with D uncertain. V lost 7 bases to trimming and J lost 7 bases, with 13 bases between them. Germline V CDR1 and CDR2: MNHEY, SVGAGI. The CDR3 covers 13 residues. For the CDR3, the DNA is TGTGCCAGCACCACGGGTCATCTTGAAAAACTGTTTTTT. Translating gives CASTTGHLEKLFF.

The chain has TRBV7-8 and TRBJ2-3; tentatively, D is TRBD2 (6 bases). V was shortened by 3 bases and J by 2 bases, with 15 bases between the two germline ends. Germline assignment: CDR1 SGHVS and CDR2 FQNEAQ. The CDR3 length is 16 residues. This chain's CDR3 is CASSFLTGLNTDTQYF. Here the CDR3 DNA reads TGTGCCAGCAGCTTCCTGACGGGACTTAACACAGATACGCAGTATTTT. The full variable domain, its missing parts supplied by reference TRBV7-8 and TRBJ2-3, is GAGVSQSPRYKVAKRGQDVALRCDPISGHVSLFWYQQALGQGPEFLTYFQNEAQLDKSGLPSDRFFAERPEGSVSTLKIQRTQQEDSAVYLCASSFLTGLNTDTQYFGPGTRLTVL.

The chain is built from TRBV6-5 and TRBJ2-7; D uncertain. CDR3 size: 14 residues. V lost 6 bases and J 0 bases, leaving 12 bases between the germline ends. Germline lookup yields CDR1 MNHEY and CDR2 SVGAGI. This chain's CDR3 is CASSPSSGSYEQYF. DNA for the CDR3: TGTGCCAGCAGCCCGTCCTCCGGCTCCTACGAGCAGTACTTC.

The V gene is TRBV11-3, the J gene TRBJ2-1; 16 bases agree with TRBD2. The CDR3 contains 16 residues. V was clipped by 5 bases and J by 9 bases; unmatched bases: 7. Germline CDR1 is SGHNT and CDR2 is YENEEA. The CDR3 coding sequence is TGTGCCAGCAGCCAATCGGGACTAGCGGGAGGGGGTGAGCAGTTCTTC. Translating gives CASSQSGLAGGGEQFF.

This sequence joins TRBV9 and TRBJ2-7, with D possibly being TRBD1 or TRBD2 (5 bases each). The V gene lost 3 bases and the J gene lost 5 bases, with 21 bases spanning the gap. This CDR3 contains 16 residues. Germline CDR1 is SGDLS and CDR2 is YYNGEE. CDR3 loop: CASSAGRTVSVHEQYF. In nucleotides, the CDR3 is TGTGCCAGCAGCGCGGGGCGGACGGTCTCGGTCCACGAGCAGTACTTC.

This rearrangement joins TRBV7-6 to TRBJ2-1; 13 bases match TRBD2. Trimming took 5 bases from V and 4 from J; bases not matched to a gene: 14. CDR3 size: 19 residues. Looked up from germline, CDR1 is SGHVS and CDR2 is FNYEAQ. Written as DNA, the CDR3 is TGTGCCAGCAGCAGCGGACTAGCGGGAGTGAAAAACCTTTACAATGAGCAGTTCTTC. It translates to CASSSGLAGVKNLYNEQFF.

V gene TRBV5-1 combines with J gene TRBJ1-2, with a weak D call TRBD1 (5 bases). Trimming stripped 0 bases from V and 6 bases from J, with 6 bases between. The CDR3 runs to 12 residues. Germline V gene sequence: CDR1 SGHRS, CDR2 YFSETQ. The CDR3: CASSLEGDGYTF. Here the CDR3 DNA reads TGCGCCAGCAGCTTGGAAGGGGATGGCTACACCTTC.

The chain couples TRBV6-1 to TRBJ2-7; D is perhaps TRBD1 or TRBD2 (5 bases each). The CDR3 sequence is 16 residues long. Germline assignment: CDR1 MNHNS and CDR2 SASEGT. Trimming pared 4 bases from V and 0 bases from J, leaving 16 bases between. The CDR3 bases are TGTGCCAGCAGTGGGGGGATAGTGGGCTTCTCCTACGAGCAGTACTTC. This sequence encodes CASSGGIVGFSYEQYF.

This clone was recorded only once. This chain uses TRBV11-2 with TRBJ1-2; 7 bases align to TRBD1. The CDR3 is 15 amino acids. V trimming: 5 bases; J trimming: 1 base; junction bases outside the gene matches: 7. Germline CDR1 SGHAT, CDR2 FQNNGV. In DNA form, the CDR3 reads TGTGCCAGCAGCGTTATGGGACAGTTTAACTATGGCTACACCTTC. It codes for CASSVMGQFNYGYTF.

The chain employs TRBV7-8 and TRBJ2-7; the D call may be TRBD1 or TRBD2 (5 bases each). From germline, CDR1 is SGHVS and CDR2 FQNEAQ. The CDR3 sequence is 11 residues long. Here the CDR3 reads CASSPYRDPRV. In nucleotides, the CDR3 is TGTGCCAGCAGCCCTTACCGGGACCCTCGCGTC.

The chain joins TRBV5-1 to TRBJ2-1; the match to TRBD1 covers 8 bases. The CDR3 consists of 21 residues. The V gene end was trimmed by 3 bases and the J gene end by 8 bases; junction bases not matched to a gene: 28. Germline V gene sequence: CDR1 SGHRS, CDR2 YFSETQ. The CDR3 nucleotides are TGCGCCAGCAGCTCCAGCTCAACAGGGGGACTCGGATTATTGTTGGGAGATGAGCAGTTCTTC. Translation: CASSSSSTGGLGLLLGDEQFF.

This chain uses TRBV7-2 with TRBJ2-5; TRBD1 agrees at 9 bases. Germline-derived CDR1 and CDR2 are SGHTA and FQGNSA. Trimming cost V 1 base and J 2 bases; bases outside gene matches: 11. The CDR3 consists of 18 residues. The CDR3 loop is CASSLVSWGDRVQETQYF. The CDR3 DNA sequence: TGTGCCAGCAGCTTAGTTAGTTGGGGGGACAGGGTTCAAGAGACCCAGTACTTC.